The 21 T cell receptor beta chains below come from one sample, sequenced in a study of OX40 agonist ivuxolimab in advanced cancers. Some clones are missing from TCRdb's copy, which holds only in-frame ones; the method was immunoSEQ multiplex PCR. The sample carries 75,000 to 100,000 clones, around 90% recorded once. This specimen was CD4+ or CD8+ T cells sorted from blood, taken in a trial of the OX40 agonist ivuxolimab. These receptors were collected from an adult with an advanced solid tumor such as melanoma, head and neck, liver or kidney cancer.

The chain has TRBV15 and TRBJ2-3, with 7 bases lining up with TRBD2. Trimming took 2 bases from V and 5 from J; bases not matched to a gene: 10. Germline loops: CDR1 LNHNV, CDR2 YYDKDF (reference sequence). CDR3 length equals 16 residues. The chain's CDR3 is CATSRNHIGGIDTQYF. The CDR3 nucleotides read TGTGCCACCAGCAGAAACCACATCGGGGGGATAGATACGCAGTATTTT. The full variable domain, completed using reference TRBV15 and TRBJ2-3, is DAMVIQNPRYQVTQFGKPVTLSCSQTLNHNVMYWYQQKSSQAPKLLFHYYDKDFNNEADTPDNFQSRRPNTSFCFLDIRSPGLGDTAMYLCATSRNHIGGIDTQYFGPGTRLTVL.

This clone was counted between two and nine times. The chain combines TRBV11-3 with TRBJ2-7; the D is unclear. The CDR3 has 16 residues. CDR1 and CDR2 (germline): SGHNT, YENEEA. Trimming stripped 3 bases from V and 0 bases from J, with 15 bases between. The CDR3 is CASSLIRAWGSYEQYF. CDR3 DNA: TGTGCCAGCAGCTTGATAAGGGCTTGGGGCTCCTACGAGCAGTACTTC.

CDR3 nucleotide sequence: TGTGCCAGTAGTATAGATGACGAGACCCAGTACTTC. Its translation is CASSIDDETQYF. The chain joins TRBV19 to TRBJ2-5; D is ambiguous. CDR1 and CDR2 (germline): LNHDA, SQIVND (reference sequence). The CDR3 loop spans 12 amino acids. The V gene lost 0 bases and the J gene lost 5 bases, with 4 bases spanning the gap.

This chain connects TRBV5-1 to TRBJ1-3; 7 bases are a match to TRBD1. The trim removed 3 bases at V and 0 bases at J, leaving 9 bases unmatched. The CDR3 is made up of 17 amino acids. From germline, CDR1 is SGHRS and CDR2 YFSETQ. CDR3 sequence: CASSWATGSLSGNTIYF. Written as DNA, the CDR3 is TGCGCCAGCAGCTGGGCGACAGGGTCCCTCTCTGGAAACACCATATATTTT.

The chain uses TRBV5-1 and TRBJ2-1, with unresolved D. With 0 bases removed from V and 8 bases from J, the gap between germline ends came to 15 bases. The CDR3 consists of 15 residues. Germline-derived CDR1 and CDR2 are SGHRS and YFSETQ. CDR3 region: CASSLEGQGIHEQFF. The DNA for the CDR3 is TGCGCCAGCAGCTTGGAGGGCCAAGGCATCCATGAGCAGTTCTTC. The whole variable domain, filled in from reference TRBV5-1 and TRBJ2-1, reads KAGVTQTPRYLIKTRGQQVTLSCSPISGHRSVSWYQQTPGQGLQFLFEYFSETQRNKGNFPGRFSGRQFSNSRSEMNVSTLELGDSALYLCASSLEGQGIHEQFFGPGTRLTVL.

The chain is built from TRBV30 and TRBJ1-2, with D hard to call. Germline V gene data show CDR1 as GTSNPN and CDR2 as SVGIG (reference sequence). This CDR3 comprises 10 residues. Trimming took 1 base from V and 3 from J, leaving 0 bases between them. The CDR3 DNA reads TGTGCCTGGAGTGACTATGGCTACACCTTC. Translated, it gives CAWSDYGYTF.

The V call is TRBV10-3, the J call TRBJ1-1; 8 positions agree with TRBD1. The germline gives CDR1 ENHRY, CDR2 SYGVKD. This CDR3 is 18 amino acids long. With V trimmed by 0 bases and J by 4 bases, 13 bases remained unmatched. CDR3 in amino acids: CAISESGPGGEVGTEAFF. As DNA, the CDR3 is TGTGCCATCAGTGAGTCTGGGCCAGGGGGCGAGGTTGGCACTGAAGCTTTCTTT.

The chain links TRBV30 to TRBJ2-5; weak D call: TRBD2 (7 bases). The CDR3 is 15 residues long. Germline-derived CDR1 and CDR2 are GTSNPN and SVGIG (reference sequence). Trimming left V 3 bases short and J 5 bases short, with 19 bases between. DNA of the CDR3: TGTGCCTGGAGCCCTTCTAAGGGGAGGGGGGAGACCCAGTACTTC. Its translation: CAWSPSKGRGETQYF. Together with reference TRBV30 and TRBJ2-5, the CDR3 gives the full variable domain: SQTIHQWPATLVQPVGSPLSLECTVEGTSNPNLYWYRQAAGRGLQLLFYSVGIGQISSEVPQNLSASRPQDRQFILSSKKLLLSDSGFYLCAWSPSKGRGETQYFGPGTRLLVL.

The chain has TRBV5-1 and TRBJ2-1; tentative D call: TRBD2 (6 bases). This CDR3 comprises 15 residues. V was clipped by 0 bases and J by 1 base, with 8 bases between them. Germline CDR1 and CDR2: SGHRS and YFSETQ. The CDR3 nucleotides are TGCGCCAGCAGCTTGGGGGCGGGGTCCTACAATGAGCAGTTCTTC. This translates into CASSLGAGSYNEQFF. Together with reference TRBV5-1 and TRBJ2-1, the CDR3 gives the full variable domain: KAGVTQTPRYLIKTRGQQVTLSCSPISGHRSVSWYQQTPGQGLQFLFEYFSETQRNKGNFPGRFSGRQFSNSRSEMNVSTLELGDSALYLCASSLGAGSYNEQFFGPGTRLTVL.

There are a few counts of this clone. This chain connects TRBV11-3 to TRBJ2-5; D is uncertain. The length of the CDR3 is 13 residues. Trimming removed 5 bases from V and 2 bases from J, with 9 bases in between. CDR1 is SGHNT, CDR2 YENEEA, per germline. CDR3 DNA sequence: TGTGCCAGCAGCCGAGACTCGCAAGAGACCCAGTACTTC. Protein product: CASSRDSQETQYF.

V is TRBV19 and J is TRBJ1-2; D unresolved. CDR3 length: 14 amino acids. Germline CDR1 LNHDA, CDR2 SQIVND (reference sequence). V was trimmed by 3 bases and J by 7 bases, leaving 15 bases between them. CDR3: CASSIFSTDSGYTF. The CDR3 DNA is TGTGCCAGTAGTATCTTTTCGACGGATAGTGGCTACACCTTC.

The chain joins TRBV27 to TRBJ2-3; the match to TRBD2 covers 11 bases. The ends lost 6 bases at V and 3 bases at J; junction bases unmatched: 5. CDR1 MNHEY and CDR2 SMNVEV come from the germline V gene (reference sequence). The CDR3 runs to 15 residues. This CDR3 is CASRPRLAGTDTQYF. The CDR3 DNA reads as TGTGCCAGCAGACCCAGACTAGCGGGAACAGATACGCAGTATTTT.

This chain joins TRBV19 and TRBJ2-7; TRBD2 agrees at 8 bases. V was clipped by 3 bases and J by 3 bases; unmatched bases: 7. This CDR3 has 15 amino acids. CDR1 and CDR2 (germline): LNHDA, SQIVND (reference sequence). The CDR3 protein is CASSIKRESGYEQYF. DNA of the CDR3: TGTGCCAGTAGTATTAAGCGGGAGTCAGGCTACGAGCAGTACTTC.

The chain couples TRBV5-1 to TRBJ2-2; 7 nucleotides match TRBD2. CDR3 length equals 17 residues. Trimming at V came to 1 base and at J to 8 bases, leaving 14 bases not matched to a gene. Looked up from germline, CDR1 is SGHRS and CDR2 is YFSETQ. CDR3: CASSLSLVGGPRGELFF. As DNA, the CDR3 is TGCGCCAGCAGCTTGTCTCTTGTGGGAGGGCCAAGAGGGGAGCTGTTTTTT.

V is TRBV11-2 and J is TRBJ2-1; 8 bases agree with TRBD2. The CDR3 has 16 residues. The V and J ends lost 2 bases and 6 bases, in that order; junction bases with no gene match: 9. Germline lookup yields CDR1 SGHAT and CDR2 FQNNGV. DNA of the CDR3: TGTGCCAGCAGCTTACTTCGCGGGAGGACCCGCAATGAGCAGTTCTTC. Translating it yields CASSLLRGRTRNEQFF. The complete variable domain, with remaining parts taken from reference TRBV11-2 and TRBJ2-1, reads EAGVAQSPRYKIIEKRQSVAFWCNPISGHATLYWYQQILGQGPKLLIQFQNNGVVDDSQLPKDRFSAERLKGVDSTLKIQPAKLEDSAVYLCASSLLRGRTRNEQFFGPGTRLTVL.

This clone was seen only once. The J gene is TRBJ2-1, the V gene TRBV19, with 8 positions matching TRBD1. V trimming: 1 base; J trimming: 6 bases; junction bases outside the gene matches: 2. CDR3 length equals 14 residues. Germline CDR1 and CDR2: LNHDA and SQIVND (reference sequence). The CDR3 DNA is TGTGCCAGTAGTATAGGCAGGGGGCCCAATGAGCAGTTCTTC. Its protein product is CASSIGRGPNEQFF.

The rearrangement links TRBV9 to TRBJ2-5; D remains ambiguous. The CDR3 is made up of 12 amino acids. The germline CDR1 and CDR2 sequences are SGDLS and YYNGEE. Trimming took off 2 bases at V and 2 bases at J, with 4 bases between the two ends. CDR3: CASSVSQETQYF. Here the CDR3 DNA reads TGTGCCAGCAGCGTTAGTCAAGAGACCCAGTACTTC. The variable domain in full, completed from reference TRBV9 and TRBJ2-5, reads DSGVTQTPKHLITATGQRVTLRCSPRSGDLSVYWYQQSLDQGLQFLIQYYNGEERAKGNILERFSAQQFPDLHSELNLSSLELGDSALYFCASSVSQETQYFGPGTRLLVL.

The J gene is TRBJ2-3, the V gene TRBV7-2, with 8 bases that match TRBD1. The CDR3 is made up of 19 amino acids. Losses at the gene ends were 1 base for V and 0 bases for J; bases not matched to a gene: 12. Germline assignment: CDR1 SGHTA and CDR2 FQGNSA. Written as DNA, the CDR3 is TGTGCCAGCAGCTTAGGCGGGACAGGTCCCCCTACTAGCACAGATACGCAGTATTTT. It is translated as CASSLGGTGPPTSTDTQYF.

This chain uses TRBV15 with TRBJ2-1; D gene unclear. Trimming cost V 1 base and J 0 bases, with 25 bases left between them. The length of the CDR3 is 21 residues. The germline gives CDR1 LNHNV, CDR2 YYDKDF (reference sequence). For the CDR3, the DNA is TGTGCCACCAGCAGAGGTCCTGCGCCTTCGGGTACGAGGAGCTCCTACAATGAGCAGTTCTTC. Protein product: CATSRGPAPSGTRSSYNEQFF. Full variable domain (missing parts from reference TRBV15 and TRBJ2-1): DAMVIQNPRYQVTQFGKPVTLSCSQTLNHNVMYWYQQKSSQAPKLLFHYYDKDFNNEADTPDNFQSRRPNTSFCFLDIRSPGLGDTAMYLCATSRGPAPSGTRSSYNEQFFGPGTRLTVL.

In this sample, this clone turned up once. The rearrangement links TRBV9 to TRBJ2-1, with 9 bases aligning to TRBD2. CDR1 SGDLS and CDR2 YYNGEE come from the germline V gene. The CDR3 spans 14 residues. J gave up 8 bases and V 2 bases, and 5 bases lay outside the gene matches. The CDR3 sequence is CASSVGTSRHEQFF. The CDR3 bases are TGTGCCAGCAGCGTGGGGACTAGCCGGCATGAGCAGTTCTTC.

The chain recombines TRBV2 with TRBJ2-5, with D tentatively TRBD1 or TRBD2 (6 bases each). V lost 4 bases, J lost 2 bases, and 17 bases lay in between. The CDR3 has 16 amino acids. Germline V CDR1 and CDR2: SNHLY, FYNNEI. The CDR3, as DNA: TGTGCCAGCAGTGGGGGTCTCAGGAGGGGGCAAGAGACCCAGTACTTC. It translates to CASSGGLRRGQETQYF.